This T cell receptor beta chain was sequenced for a study of shared clonotypes between healthy human individuals. This CDR3 is 15 amino acids long. Germline loops: CDR1 SGHRS, CDR2 YFSETQ. V was cut by 4 bases and J by 5 bases, with 18 bases left in between. Donors, without exception, were Caucasian adults residing in Nashville, Tennessee. TCRdb's table, derived via immunoSEQ multiplex PCR, lists solely in-frame clones and lacks some. This table holds around 1.6 million clones, about 98% found once. The TCR comes from a man aged 25-45 years in good health. What was sequenced was naive CD4+ T cells sorted from blood. Subset noted: CD45RA+ positively selected. The chain couples TRBV5-1 to TRBJ2-5; D may match TRBD1 or TRBD2 (5 bases each). The CDR3 DNA reads as TGCGCCAGCAGCACCGGGACCCTCGAAGGGGAGACCCAGTACTTC. Translating it yields CASSTGTLEGETQYF.